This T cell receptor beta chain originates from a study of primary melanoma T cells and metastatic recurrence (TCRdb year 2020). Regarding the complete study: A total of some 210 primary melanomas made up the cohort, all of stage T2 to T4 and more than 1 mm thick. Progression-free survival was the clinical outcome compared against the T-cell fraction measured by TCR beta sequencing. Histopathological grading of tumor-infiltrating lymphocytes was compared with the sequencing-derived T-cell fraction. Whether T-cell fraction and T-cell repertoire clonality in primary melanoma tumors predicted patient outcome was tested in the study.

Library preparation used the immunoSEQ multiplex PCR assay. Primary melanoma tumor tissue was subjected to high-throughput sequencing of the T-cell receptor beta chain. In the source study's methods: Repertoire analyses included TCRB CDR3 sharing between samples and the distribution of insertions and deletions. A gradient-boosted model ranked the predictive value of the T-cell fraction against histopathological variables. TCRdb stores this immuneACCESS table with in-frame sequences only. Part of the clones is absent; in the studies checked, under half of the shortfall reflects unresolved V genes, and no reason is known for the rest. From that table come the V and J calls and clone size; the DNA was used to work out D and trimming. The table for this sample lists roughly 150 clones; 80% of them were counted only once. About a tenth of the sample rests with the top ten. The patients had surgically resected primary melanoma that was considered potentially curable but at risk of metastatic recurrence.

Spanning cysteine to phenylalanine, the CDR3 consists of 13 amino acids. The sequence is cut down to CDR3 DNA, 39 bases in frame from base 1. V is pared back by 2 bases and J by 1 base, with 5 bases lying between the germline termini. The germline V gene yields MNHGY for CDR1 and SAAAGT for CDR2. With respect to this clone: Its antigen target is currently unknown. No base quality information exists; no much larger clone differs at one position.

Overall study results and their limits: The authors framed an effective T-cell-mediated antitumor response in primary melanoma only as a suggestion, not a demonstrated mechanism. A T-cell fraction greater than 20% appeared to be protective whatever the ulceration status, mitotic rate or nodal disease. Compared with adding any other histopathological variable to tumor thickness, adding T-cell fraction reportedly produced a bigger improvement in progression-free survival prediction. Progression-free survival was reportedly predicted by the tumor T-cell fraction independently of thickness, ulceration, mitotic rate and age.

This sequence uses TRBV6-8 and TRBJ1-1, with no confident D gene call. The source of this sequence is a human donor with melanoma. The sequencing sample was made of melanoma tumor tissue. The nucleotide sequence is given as TGTGCCAGCAGTTACACAGAGAACACTGAAGCTTTCTTT. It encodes CASSYTENTEAFF.